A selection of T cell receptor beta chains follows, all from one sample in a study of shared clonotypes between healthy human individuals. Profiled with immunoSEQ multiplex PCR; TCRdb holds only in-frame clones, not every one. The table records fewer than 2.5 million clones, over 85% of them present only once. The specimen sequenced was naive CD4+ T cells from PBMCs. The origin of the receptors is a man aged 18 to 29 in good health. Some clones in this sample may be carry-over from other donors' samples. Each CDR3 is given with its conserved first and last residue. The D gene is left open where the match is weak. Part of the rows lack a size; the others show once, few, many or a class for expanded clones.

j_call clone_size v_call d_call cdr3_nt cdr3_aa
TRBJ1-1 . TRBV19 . TGTGCCAGTAGTATCGTCGGCCCTAACACTGAAGCTTTCTTT CASSIVGPNTEAFF
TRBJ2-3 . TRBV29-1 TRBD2 TGCAGCGCTCCTGGGGGTAGCGGGATCCGCGATACGCAGTATTTT CSAPGGSGIRDTQYF
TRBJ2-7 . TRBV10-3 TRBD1 TGTGCCATCAGTGAAATTTCAGGGGACAGCCCCTCCTACGAGCAGTACTTC CAISEISGDSPSYEQYF
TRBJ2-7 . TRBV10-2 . TGCGCCAGCAGTGAGTCGGCGGGGGCACAGCAGTACTTC CASSESAGAQQYF
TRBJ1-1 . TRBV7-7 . TGTGCCAGCAGCTTATTGGTAGACACTGAAGCTTTCTTT CASSLLVDTEAFF
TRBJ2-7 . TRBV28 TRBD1 TGTGCCAGCAGTGCGGCCGGGACAGGAGCCTACGAGCAGTACTTC CASSAAGTGAYEQYF
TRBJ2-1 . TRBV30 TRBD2 TGTGCCTGGACGGGCGGGAGCGAGCAGTTCTTC CAWTGGSEQFF
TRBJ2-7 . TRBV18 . TGTGCCAGCTCACTGGTAGAGGTAACTGTCTACGAGCAGTACTTC CASSLVEVTVYEQYF
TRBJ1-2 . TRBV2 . TGTGCCAGCAGGGGTGGAGTCGGCGGCTACACCTTC CASRGGVGGYTF
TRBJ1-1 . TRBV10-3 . TGTGCCATTCGGCAGGGTACGGGCACTGAAGCTTTCTTT CAIRQGTGTEAFF
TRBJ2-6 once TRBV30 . TGTGCCTGGAGTGTTTCTGGGGCCAACGTCCTGACTTTC CAWSVSGANVLTF
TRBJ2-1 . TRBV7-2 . TGTGCCAGCACCTCCCCTCGACAGGCGGCGGGGAATGAGCAGTTCTTC CASTSPRQAAGNEQFF
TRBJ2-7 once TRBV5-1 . TGCGCCAGCAGCGGGAGAGGTTTGTACGAGCAGTACTTC CASSGRGLYEQYF
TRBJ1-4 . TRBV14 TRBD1 TGTGCCAGCAGCCAAGGGACAGGCCTTGGAAAACTGTTTTTT CASSQGTGLGKLFF
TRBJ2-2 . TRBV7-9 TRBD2 TGTGCCAGCAGCAGCCGCGGGGGGACTAGGGTGAGGACCGGGGAGCTGTTTTTT CASSSRGGTRVRTGELFF
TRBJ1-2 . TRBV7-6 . TGTGCCAGCAGCTTAGGGGCGGGGTTCTATGGCTACACCTTC CASSLGAGFYGYTF
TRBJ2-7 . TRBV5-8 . TGTGCCAGCAGCTTCCAGGGGGGCCCGTACGAGCAGTACTTC CASSFQGGPYEQYF
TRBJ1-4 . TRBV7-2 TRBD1 TGTGCCAGCAGCTCCAGGACAGGGGACGCTAATGAAAAACTGTTTTTT CASSSRTGDANEKLFF
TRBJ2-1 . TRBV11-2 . TGTGCCAGCAGCCAGATCGGTGGCTACAATGAGCAGTTCTTC CASSQIGGYNEQFF
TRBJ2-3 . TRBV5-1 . TGCGCCAGCAGTCCAGGCGGAGGGGTAGTCACGCAGTATTTT CASSPGGGVVTQYF
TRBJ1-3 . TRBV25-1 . TGTGCCAGCATCAGGGGCAAGATCTCTGGAAACACCATATATTTT CASIRGKISGNTIYF
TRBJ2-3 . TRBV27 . TGTGCCAGCAGTTTCTGGGACGCTACAGATACGCAGTATTTT CASSFWDATDTQYF
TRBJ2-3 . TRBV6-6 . TGTGCCAGCAGTTACACGTCGGAAGATACGCAGTATTTT CASSYTSEDTQYF
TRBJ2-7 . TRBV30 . TGTGCCTGGAGTTATCAGGGCAACTCCTACGAGCAGTACTTC CAWSYQGNSYEQYF
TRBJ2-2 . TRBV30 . TGTGCCTGGAGACCTCAGGGCTCCGGGGAGCTGTTTTTT CAWRPQGSGELFF
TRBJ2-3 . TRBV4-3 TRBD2 TGCGCCAGCAGCCAAGGACTAGCGGGCCACACAGATACGCAGTATTTT CASSQGLAGHTDTQYF
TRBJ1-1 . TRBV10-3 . TGTGCCATCAGGGGGACCGAAGAGAACACTGAAGCTTTCTTT CAIRGTEENTEAFF
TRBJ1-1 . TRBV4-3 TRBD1 TGCGCCAGCAGCCAGATAGGACAGGGGGTCTTCACTGAAGCTTTCTTT CASSQIGQGVFTEAFF
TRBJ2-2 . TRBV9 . TGTGCCAGCAGCGACCCCACCGAGCATTTCACCGGGGAGCTGTTTTTT CASSDPTEHFTGELFF
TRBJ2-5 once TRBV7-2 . TGTGCCAGCAGCTTAGTGAGGGGAGTAGGAGAGACCCAGTACTTC CASSLVRGVGETQYF
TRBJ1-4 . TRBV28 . TGTGCCAGCAGTTGGGGCAGGGACGAAAAACTGTTTTTT CASSWGRDEKLFF
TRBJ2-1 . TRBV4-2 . TGTGCCAGCAGCCAGGAACTAGGACACTCCTACAATGAGCAGTTCTTC CASSQELGHSYNEQFF
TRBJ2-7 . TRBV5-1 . TGCGCCAGCAGCTTGGGGGATCGCGAGCAGTACTTC CASSLGDREQYF
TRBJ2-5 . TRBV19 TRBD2 TGTGCCAGTAGTAAAGGGACTAGCGGGACAGAGACCCAGTACTTC CASSKGTSGTETQYF
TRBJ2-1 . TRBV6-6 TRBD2 TGTGCCAGCAGTACCGGGACTAGCGGGATGGGACGGTTCTTC CASSTGTSGMGRFF
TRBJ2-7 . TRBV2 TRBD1 TGTGCCAGCATTTTCATGCGACAGGGGGCCCTGATCGACGAGCAGTACTTC CASIFMRQGALIDEQYF
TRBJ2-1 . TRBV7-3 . TGTGCCAGCAGCTTAGGGGGGCGGGTTGCCTCCTACAATGAGCAGTTCTTC CASSLGGRVASYNEQFF
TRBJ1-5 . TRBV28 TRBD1 TGTGCCAGCAGTTCAGGGGGCTCGCATCAGCCCCAGCATTTT CASSSGGSHQPQHF
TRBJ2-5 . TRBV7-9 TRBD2 TGTGCCAGCAGCCCGGGACTAGCGGGAGTGTGGGAGACCCAGTACTTC CASSPGLAGVWETQYF
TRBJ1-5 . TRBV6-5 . TGTGCCAGTCATTTGGTCGGGCCCCAGCATTTT CASHLVGPQHF
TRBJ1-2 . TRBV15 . TGTGCCACCAGCGCCACAGCTAACTATGGCTACACCTTC CATSATANYGYTF
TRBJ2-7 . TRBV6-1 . TGTGCCAGCAGTGAGATGCAGGCCCGCTCCTACGAGCAGTACTTC CASSEMQARSYEQYF
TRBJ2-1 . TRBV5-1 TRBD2 TGCGCCAGCAGCCGCCCGGTAGCGGGAGTTGTGGGTGAGCAGTTCTTC CASSRPVAGVVGEQFF
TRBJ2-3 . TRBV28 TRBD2 TGTGCCAGCAGTTCGACTAGCGGTACGGGGGTAGATACGCAGTATTTT CASSSTSGTGVDTQYF
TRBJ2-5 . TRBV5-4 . TGTGCCAGCAGCTTGGCCGGTGCGGAGGGGGAGACCCAGTACTTC CASSLAGAEGETQYF
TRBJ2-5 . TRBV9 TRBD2 TGTGCCAGCAGCGTAGCGGGACTAGCGGAAGAGACCCAGTACTTC CASSVAGLAEETQYF
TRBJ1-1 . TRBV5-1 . TGCGCCAGCAGCCCCCAAGGCACGGGCACTGAAGCTTTCTTT CASSPQGTGTEAFF
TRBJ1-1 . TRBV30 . TGTGCCTGGAGTACGGGGCATACGGGCACTGAAGCTTTCTTT CAWSTGHTGTEAFF
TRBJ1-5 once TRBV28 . TGTGCCAGCATCCAGGGAAACAATCAGCCCCAGCATTTT CASIQGNNQPQHF
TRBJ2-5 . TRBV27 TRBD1 TGTGCCAGCAGTTCCCTTGGGACAGGGGGAGAGACCCAGTACTTC CASSSLGTGGETQYF